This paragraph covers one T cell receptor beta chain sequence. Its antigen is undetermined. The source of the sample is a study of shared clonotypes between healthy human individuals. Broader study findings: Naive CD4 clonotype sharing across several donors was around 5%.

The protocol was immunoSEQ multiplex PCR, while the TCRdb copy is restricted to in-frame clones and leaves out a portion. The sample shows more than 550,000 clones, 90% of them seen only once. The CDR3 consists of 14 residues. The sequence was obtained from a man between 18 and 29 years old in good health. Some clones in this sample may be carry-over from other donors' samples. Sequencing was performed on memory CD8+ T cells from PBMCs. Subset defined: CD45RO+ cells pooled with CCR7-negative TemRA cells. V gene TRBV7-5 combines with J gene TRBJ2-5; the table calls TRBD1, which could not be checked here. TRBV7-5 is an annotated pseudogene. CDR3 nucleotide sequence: TGTGTCAGAAGCCTACGGACAGACCAAGAGACCCAGTACTTC. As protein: CVRSLRTDQETQYF.